The clone carrying this T cell receptor (beta chain) came up once. In the source study's methods: Quantification of nucleated cells was approximated via reference gene primer amplification. Sequencing was performed with immunoSEQ multiplex PCR; in TCRdb, only in-frame clones are kept and a portion is missing. V, J and clone size reflect that table, while D and trimming were determined from the DNA. The sample has approximately 270,000 clones, around 93% seen once. This CDR3 is built from 13 residues. The germline V and J ends were trimmed by 4 bases and 0 bases, with 7 bases remaining between them. The germline V gene has CDR1 SGHRS and CDR2 YFSETQ. The source of the sample is a study of blood T cell repertoires in COVID-19.

V is TRBV5-1 and J is TRBJ1-2; D is unresolved. Input material: PBMCs or T cells enriched from blood (not recorded which). This clonotype was sampled from a man aged 35-49 years who had been exposed to COVID-19. CDR3 region: CASSLGTNYGYTF. The CDR3 DNA is TGCGCCAGCAGCCTAGGAACTAACTATGGCTACACCTTC.